The 14 T cell receptor beta chains below come from one sample, sequenced in a study of immune evolution from preneoplasia to lung adenocarcinoma. Some clones are missing from TCRdb's copy, which holds only in-frame ones; the method was immunoSEQ multiplex PCR. The data show 9,800 or so clones, 79% seen once. The sequencing input was FFPE lung adenocarcinoma in situ tissue. Receptor source: an older person with lung adenocarcinoma.

This clone was seen a handful of times. V and J are TRBV5-1 and TRBJ1-3; D unclear. The CDR3 has 14 amino acids. V was clipped by 4 bases and J by 0 bases, with 8 bases between them. CDR1 is SGHRS, CDR2 YFSETQ, per germline. CDR3 sequence: CASSPSSSGNTIYF. CDR3 bases: TGCGCCAGCAGCCCCTCTTCCTCTGGAAACACCATATATTTT.

The chain employs TRBV6-1 and TRBJ2-2; weak D call: TRBD2 (6 bases). V lost 0 bases, J lost 4 bases, and 9 bases lay in between. The germline V gene encodes CDR1 MNHNS and CDR2 SASEGT. This CDR3 has 15 amino acids. This chain's CDR3 is CASSEAGLTTGELFF. The CDR3 DNA follows: TGTGCCAGCAGTGAAGCGGGACTGACCACCGGGGAGCTGTTTTTT.

The J gene is TRBJ1-4, the V gene TRBV18; a possible D gene is TRBD1 (5 bases). The CDR3 is 15 amino acids. The V end lost 5 bases, the J end lost 8 bases, and 18 bases lay between the germline ends. CDR1 and CDR2 from the germline V gene are KGHSH and LQKENI. CDR3 coding DNA: TGTGCCAGCTCAAAAGGGGCCATCCCCGGGGAAAAACTGTTTTTT. Translating gives CASSKGAIPGEKLFF.

This clone was seen more than once but under ten times. J is TRBJ1-1 and V is TRBV11-2; D is uncertain. The CDR3 is 14 residues long. Trimming took off 2 bases at V and 0 bases at J, with 7 bases between the two ends. Germline values: CDR1 SGHAT, CDR2 FQNNGV. CDR3 protein: CASSLQTMNTEAFF. The CDR3 nucleotides are TGTGCCAGCAGCTTACAAACCATGAACACTGAAGCTTTCTTT.

The V call is TRBV6-1, the J call TRBJ2-2; TRBD2 matches 10 bases. The CDR3 runs 15 residues. The trim removed 7 bases at V and 0 bases at J, leaving 2 bases unmatched. Germline loops: CDR1 MNHNS, CDR2 SASEGT. The CDR3 here is CASNLAGANTGELFF. CDR3 DNA sequence: TGTGCCAGCAACCTAGCGGGGGCGAACACCGGGGAGCTGTTTTTT.

The sample holds one count of this clone. The chain couples TRBV7-3 to TRBJ2-2; D unclear. The length of the CDR3 is 13 residues. Germline-derived CDR1 and CDR2 are SGHTA and FQGTGA. Trimming stripped 1 base from V and 4 bases from J, with 4 bases between. The DNA of the CDR3 is TGTGCCAGCAGCTTAAGGGGCACCGGGGAGCTGTTTTTT. Protein: CASSLRGTGELFF.

The chain links TRBV18 to TRBJ2-3; D not certain. The germline gives CDR1 KGHSH, CDR2 LQKENI. Trimming cost V 4 bases and J 3 bases, with 11 bases left between them. This CDR3 is built from 14 residues. CDR3 residues: CASSRIEDTDTQYF. The CDR3 DNA follows: TGTGCCAGCTCACGGATCGAGGATACAGATACGCAGTATTTT.

The genes are TRBV11-2 and TRBJ2-1; D not certain. The CDR3 is 12 residues long. Germline V gives CDR1 SGHAT, CDR2 FQNNGV. V was shortened by 5 bases and J by 4 bases, with 6 bases between the two germline ends. The CDR3 sequence is CASSPEYNEQFF. Here the CDR3 DNA reads TGTGCCAGCAGCCCGGAGTACAATGAGCAGTTCTTC.

The chain recombines TRBV10-1 with TRBJ2-7; D possibly corresponds to TRBD1 (6 bases). The germline gives CDR1 WNHNN, CDR2 SYGVQD (reference sequence). V lost 6 bases and J 1 base, leaving 13 bases between the germline ends. The CDR3 extends over 14 amino acids. In DNA, the CDR3 is TGCGCCAGCAGCCGGGACATGGCTTCCTACGAGCAGTACTTC. Translated, it gives CASSRDMASYEQYF.

The rearrangement joins TRBV4-3 to TRBJ1-4; D perhaps matches TRBD1 (5 bases). Germline V gives CDR1 LGHNA, CDR2 YSLEER. With 0 bases removed from V and 8 bases from J, the gap between germline ends came to 13 bases. This CDR3 is 15 amino acids long. The CDR3: CASSQESGAGEKLFF. The DNA for the CDR3 is TGCGCCAGCAGCCAAGAATCTGGGGCAGGAGAAAAACTGTTTTTT.

This clone has just a few counts. The CDR3 protein is CASSLRQGENTEAFF. CDR3 nucleotide sequence: TGTGCCAGCAGCTTGAGACAGGGGGAGAACACTGAAGCTTTCTTT. The genes are TRBV7-8 and TRBJ1-1; 9 nucleotides agree with TRBD1. Per germline, CDR1 SGHVS and CDR2 FQNEAQ. This CDR3 has 15 residues. V gave up 3 bases and J gave up 1 base; unmatched junction bases: 3. Together with reference TRBV7-8 and TRBJ1-1, the CDR3 gives the full variable domain: GAGVSQSPRYKVAKRGQDVALRCDPISGHVSLFWYQQALGQGPEFLTYFQNEAQLDKSGLPSDRFFAERPEGSVSTLKIQRTQQEDSAVYLCASSLRQGENTEAFFGQGTRLTVV.

Concerning this clone: Other DNA sequences from this sample encode an identical CDR3 as well. CDR3 nucleotide sequence: TGCGCCAGCAGCCAAGAAAGGGGGCGGAATGAGCAGTTCTTC. Its translation is CASSQERGRNEQFF. This chain uses TRBV4-3 with TRBJ2-1; 7 nucleotides match TRBD1. Germline V gives CDR1 LGHNA, CDR2 YSLEER. The CDR3 extends over 14 amino acids. The V segment lost 0 bases and the J segment 7 bases; nucleotides outside the gene matches: 3.

This chain links TRBV7-2 with TRBJ2-3; D is unclear. The CDR3 totals 14 residues. V lost 1 base and J 1 base, leaving 6 bases between the germline ends. Germline CDR1 and CDR2: SGHTA and FQGNSA. The CDR3 nucleotides are TGTGCCAGCAGCTTAGGTGGACGCACAGATACGCAGTATTTT. This codes for CASSLGGRTDTQYF.

This clone was picked up one time. This sequence joins TRBV18 and TRBJ2-2; D is undetermined. The ends were cut back, 3 bases at V and 4 bases at J, with 6 bases in the middle. The CDR3 has 13 amino acids. The germline CDR1 and CDR2 sequences are KGHSH and LQKENI. For the CDR3, the DNA is TGTGCCAGCTCACCGTCGGCCACCGGGGAGCTGTTTTTT. It is translated as CASSPSATGELFF.